Below, 5 T cell receptor beta chains from the same sample are listed, as sequenced in a study of T cells in Graves' hyperthyroidism and ophthalmopathy. The source material, RNA transcripts, was used to amplify TCR beta CDR3 regions. Carried out on the TCR CDR3, a first-round RT-PCR used the HTBI primer set. Via MiXCR, TCRdb re-called the multiplex PCR reads, giving one row per CDR3 protein. The sample lists around 600,000 distinct CDR3 sequences; about 14% were seen once. The sample was blood. These receptors were taken from a woman aged 45-59 years with Graves' ophthalmopathy.

This clonotype was seen a few times. The chain joins TRBV6-1 to TRBJ2-5; 7 nucleotides align to TRBD1. J was trimmed by 1 base and V by 11 bases; bases with no gene match: 7. This CDR3 is built from 13 residues. Germline-derived CDR1 and CDR2 are MNHNS and SASEGT. For the CDR3, the DNA is TGTGCCGTACACCCAGGGGGCCAAGAGACCCAGTACTTC. It codes for CAVHPGGQETQYF.

There are many counts of this clonotype. The V gene is TRBV28, the J gene TRBJ2-1; 14 nucleotides align to TRBD2. This CDR3 is 16 amino acids long. Trimming took 1 base from V and 9 from J; bases not matched to a gene: 5. Germline-derived CDR1 and CDR2 are MDHEN and SYDVKM. For the CDR3, the DNA is TGTGCCAGCAGTTTATTTGGGACTAGCGGGAGTTTTGAGCAGTTCTTC. It translates to CASSLFGTSGSFEQFF. Full variable domain (missing parts from reference TRBV28 and TRBJ2-1): DVKVTQSSRYLVKRTGEKVFLECVQDMDHENMFWYRQDPGLGLRLIYFSYDVKMKEKGDIPEGYSVSREKKERFSLILESASTNQTSMYLCASSLFGTSGSFEQFFGPGTRLTVL.

In its sample, this clonotype was seen once. This sequence may be a read error, since a much larger clone differs from it by one base. The chain joins TRBV7-9 to TRBJ2-7; D could derive from TRBD1 or TRBD2 (5 bases each). The ends were cut back, 4 bases at V and 3 bases at J, with 16 bases in the middle. The CDR3 consists of 15 residues. Germline CDR1 reads SEHNR; CDR2 reads FQNEAQ (reference sequence). The DNA of the CDR3 is TGTGCCAGCAGCTCGCTGGGACCTCAGCGCTACGAGCAGTACTTC. The encoded protein is CASSSLGPQRYEQYF.

This clonotype was detected many times. The V and J genes are TRBV5-5 and TRBJ1-1; 9 nucleotides agree with TRBD1. The J segment lost 4 bases and the V segment lost 5 bases, leaving 9 bases of the junction unmatched. The CDR3 is 15 residues long. Germline-derived CDR1 and CDR2 are SGHKS and YYEKEE (reference sequence). CDR3 sequence (DNA): TGTGCCAGCAGGGGGAGACAGGGGGTGACCACTGAAGCTTTCTTT. This gives the protein CASRGRQGVTTEAFF.

This clonotype has only a few counts. V gene TRBV27 combines with J gene TRBJ1-5; D possibly corresponds to TRBD1 (5 bases). The V and J ends lost 3 bases and 6 bases respectively, with 12 bases between them. CDR3 size: 14 residues. CDR1 is MNHEY and CDR2 is SMNVEV in the germline V gene (reference sequence). The CDR3 nucleotides read TGTGCCAGCAGTTTTGGGGGGACGACTCAGCCCCAGCATTTT. It encodes CASSFGGTTQPQHF.